This T cell receptor (beta chain) was profiled in a study of shared clonotypes between healthy human individuals. Study background: The study used three CD4 naive, three CD4 memory, two CD8 naive and one CD8 memory plate per donor. General study points: Naive subsets typically showed greater estimated richness than memory subsets. Depth of sequencing was expected to influence donor clonotype sharing.

The table lists this clone with a few counts. Its cognate antigen is unknown. A deep-level run was used for the assay. Produced via immunoSEQ multiplex PCR; TCRdb's table is partial and in-frame only. This sample has about 1.5 million clones, with more than 95% found just once. The CDR3 is 15 amino acids. CDR1 and CDR2 (germline): GTSNPN, SVGIG (reference sequence). Losses at the gene ends were 2 bases for V and 10 bases for J; bases not matched to a gene: 11. The origin of this receptor is a young man in good health. Material for sequencing was naive CD4+ T cells sorted from blood. Subset defined: CD45RA+ positively selected. V and J are TRBV30 and TRBJ1-1; 12 bases line up with TRBD1. CDR3 sequence: CAWSLTGTGGFGAFF. The CDR3 bases are TGTGCCTGGAGTCTTACCGGGACAGGGGGCTTCGGAGCTTTCTTT.